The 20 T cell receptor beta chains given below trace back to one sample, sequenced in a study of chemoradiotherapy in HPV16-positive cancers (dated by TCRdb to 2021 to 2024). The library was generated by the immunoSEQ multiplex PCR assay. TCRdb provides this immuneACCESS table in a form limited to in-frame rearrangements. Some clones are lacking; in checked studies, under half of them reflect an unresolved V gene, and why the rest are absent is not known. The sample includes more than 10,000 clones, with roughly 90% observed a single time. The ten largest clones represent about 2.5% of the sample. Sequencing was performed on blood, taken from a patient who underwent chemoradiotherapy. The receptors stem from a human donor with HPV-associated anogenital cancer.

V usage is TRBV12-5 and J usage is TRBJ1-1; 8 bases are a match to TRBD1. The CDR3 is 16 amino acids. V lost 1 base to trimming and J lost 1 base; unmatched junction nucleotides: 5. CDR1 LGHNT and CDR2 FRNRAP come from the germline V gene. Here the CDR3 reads CASGLAPTGENTEAFF. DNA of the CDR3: TGTGCTAGTGGTTTGGCACCGACAGGGGAGAACACTGAAGCTTTCTTT.

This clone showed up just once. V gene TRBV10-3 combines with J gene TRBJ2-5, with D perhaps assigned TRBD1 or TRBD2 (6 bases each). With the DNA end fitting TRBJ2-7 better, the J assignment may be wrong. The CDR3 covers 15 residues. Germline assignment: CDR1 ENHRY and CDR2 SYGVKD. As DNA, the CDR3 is TGTGCCATCAGTGTGAAGGGGGGTATCTCCTACGAGCAGTACTTC. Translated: CAISVKGGISYEQYF.

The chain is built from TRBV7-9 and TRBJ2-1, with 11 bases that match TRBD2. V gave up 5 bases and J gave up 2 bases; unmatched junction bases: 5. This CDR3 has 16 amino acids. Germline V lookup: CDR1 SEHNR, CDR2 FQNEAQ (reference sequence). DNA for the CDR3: TGTGCCAGCAGCCTACCGACTAGCGGGGCCTACAATGAGCAGTTCTTC. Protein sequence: CASSLPTSGAYNEQFF.

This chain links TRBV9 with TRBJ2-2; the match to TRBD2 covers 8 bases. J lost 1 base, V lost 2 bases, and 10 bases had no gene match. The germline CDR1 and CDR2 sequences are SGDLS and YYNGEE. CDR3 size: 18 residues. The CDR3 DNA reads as TGTGCCAGCAGCGTTTCCGGGACTAGTGCCTTGAACACCGGGGAGCTGTTTTTT. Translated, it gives CASSVSGTSALNTGELFF.

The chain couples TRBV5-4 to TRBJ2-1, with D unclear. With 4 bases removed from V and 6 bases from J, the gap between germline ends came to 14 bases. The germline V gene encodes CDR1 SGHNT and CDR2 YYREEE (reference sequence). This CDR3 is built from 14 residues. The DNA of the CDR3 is TGTGCCAGCAGCCGGCGAGGTACGGGCAATGAGCAGTTCTTC. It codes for CASSRRGTGNEQFF.

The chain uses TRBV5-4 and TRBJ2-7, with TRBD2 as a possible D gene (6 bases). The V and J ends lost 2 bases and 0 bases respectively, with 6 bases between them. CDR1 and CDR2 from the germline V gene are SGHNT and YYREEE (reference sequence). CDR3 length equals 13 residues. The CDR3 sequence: CASSFGSSYEQYF. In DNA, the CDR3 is TGTGCCAGCAGCTTCGGGAGCTCCTACGAGCAGTACTTC. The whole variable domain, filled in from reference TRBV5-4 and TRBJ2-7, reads ETGVTQSPTHLIKTRGQQVTLRCSSQSGHNTVSWYQQALGQGPQFIFQYYREEENGRGNFPPRFSGLQFPNYSSELNVNALELDDSALYLCASSFGSSYEQYFGPGTRLTVT.

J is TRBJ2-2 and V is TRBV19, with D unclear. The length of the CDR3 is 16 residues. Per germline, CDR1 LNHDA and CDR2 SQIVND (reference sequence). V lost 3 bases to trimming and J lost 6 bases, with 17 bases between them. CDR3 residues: CASSIAPSSNAGELFF. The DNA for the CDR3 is TGTGCCAGTAGTATCGCCCCGAGTAGTAACGCCGGGGAGCTGTTTTTT.

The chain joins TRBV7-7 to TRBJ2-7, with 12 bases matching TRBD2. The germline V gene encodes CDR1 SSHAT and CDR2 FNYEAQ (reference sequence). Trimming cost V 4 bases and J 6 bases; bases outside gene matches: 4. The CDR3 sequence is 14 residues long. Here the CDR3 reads CASSSTSGGGEQYF. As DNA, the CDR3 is TGTGCCAGCAGCTCGACTAGCGGGGGCGGCGAGCAGTACTTC.

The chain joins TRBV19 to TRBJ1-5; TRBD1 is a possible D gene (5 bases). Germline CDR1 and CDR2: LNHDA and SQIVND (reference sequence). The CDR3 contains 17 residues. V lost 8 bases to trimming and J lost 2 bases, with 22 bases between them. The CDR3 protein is CASDLGRGRLGNQPQHF. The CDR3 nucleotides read TGTGCCAGTGACCTAGGGAGGGGCCGGTTGGGCAATCAGCCCCAGCATTTT.

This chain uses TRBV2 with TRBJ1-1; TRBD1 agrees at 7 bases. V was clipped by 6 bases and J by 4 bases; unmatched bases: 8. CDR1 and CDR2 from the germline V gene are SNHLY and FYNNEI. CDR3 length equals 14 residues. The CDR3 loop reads CASSTGEGATEAFF. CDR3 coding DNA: TGTGCCAGCAGCACAGGGGAGGGGGCCACTGAAGCTTTCTTT.

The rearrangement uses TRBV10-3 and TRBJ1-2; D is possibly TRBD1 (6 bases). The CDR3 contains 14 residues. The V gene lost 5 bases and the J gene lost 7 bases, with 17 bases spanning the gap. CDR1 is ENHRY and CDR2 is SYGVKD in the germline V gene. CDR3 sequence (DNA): TGTGCCATCAGTCTGGACAGCGCCCGATCTGGCTACACCTTC. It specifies CAISLDSARSGYTF.

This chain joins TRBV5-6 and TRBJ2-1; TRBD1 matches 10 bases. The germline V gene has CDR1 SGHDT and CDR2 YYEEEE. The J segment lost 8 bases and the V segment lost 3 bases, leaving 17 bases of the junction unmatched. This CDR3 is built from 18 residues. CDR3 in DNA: TGTGCCAGCAGCTCGAGATCCGGGACAGGGGTTCGTAGCCATGAGCAGTTCTTC. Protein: CASSSRSGTGVRSHEQFF.

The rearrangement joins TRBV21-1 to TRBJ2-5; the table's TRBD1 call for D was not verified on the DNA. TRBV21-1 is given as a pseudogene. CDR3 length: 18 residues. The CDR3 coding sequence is TGTGCCAGCAGCACCCGACCGGAGGACAGGGGGCGGAGGGAGACCCAGTACTTC. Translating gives CASSTRPEDRGRRETQYF.

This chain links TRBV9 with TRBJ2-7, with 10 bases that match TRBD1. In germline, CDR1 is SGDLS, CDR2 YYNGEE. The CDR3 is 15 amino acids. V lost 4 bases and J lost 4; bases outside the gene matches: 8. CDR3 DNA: TGTGCCAGCAGCTGGGGCCCGGGACAGGGGTACGAGCAGTACTTC. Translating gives CASSWGPGQGYEQYF.

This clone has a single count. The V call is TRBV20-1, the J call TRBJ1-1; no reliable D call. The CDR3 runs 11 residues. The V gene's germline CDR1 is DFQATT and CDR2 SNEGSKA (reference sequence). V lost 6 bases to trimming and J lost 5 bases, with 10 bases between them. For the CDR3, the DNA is TGCAGTGCCCGCGGGGAGACTGAAGCTTTCTTT. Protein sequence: CSARGETEAFF.

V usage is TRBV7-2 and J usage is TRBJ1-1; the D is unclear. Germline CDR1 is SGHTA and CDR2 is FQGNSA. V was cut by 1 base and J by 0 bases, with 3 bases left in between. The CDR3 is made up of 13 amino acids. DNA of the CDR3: TGTGCCAGCAGCTTAGTAGTGAACACTGAAGCTTTCTTT. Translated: CASSLVVNTEAFF.

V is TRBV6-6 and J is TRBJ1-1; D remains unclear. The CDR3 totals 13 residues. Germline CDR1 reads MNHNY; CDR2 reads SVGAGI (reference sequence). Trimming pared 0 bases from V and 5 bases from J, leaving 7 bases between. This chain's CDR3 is CASSYSGRTEAFF. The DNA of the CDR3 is TGTGCCAGCAGTTACTCGGGGAGGACTGAAGCTTTCTTT.

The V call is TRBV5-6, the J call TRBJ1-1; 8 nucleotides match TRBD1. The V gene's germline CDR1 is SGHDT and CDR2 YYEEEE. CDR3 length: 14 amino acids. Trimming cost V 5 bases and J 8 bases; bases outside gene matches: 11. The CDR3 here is CASSFDRGQHEAFF. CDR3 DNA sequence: TGTGCCAGCAGTTTTGACAGGGGTCAACACGAAGCTTTCTTT.

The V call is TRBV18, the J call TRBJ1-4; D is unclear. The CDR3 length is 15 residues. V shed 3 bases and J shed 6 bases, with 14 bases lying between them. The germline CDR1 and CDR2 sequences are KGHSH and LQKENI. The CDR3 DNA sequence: TGTGCCAGCTCACCCCAGCAGGCTCGTGATGAAAAACTGTTTTTT. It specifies CASSPQQARDEKLFF.

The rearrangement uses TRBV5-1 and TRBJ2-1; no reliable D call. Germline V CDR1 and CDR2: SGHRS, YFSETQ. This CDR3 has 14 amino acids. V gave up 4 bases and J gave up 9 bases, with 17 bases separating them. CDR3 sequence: CASSPRALSPEQFF. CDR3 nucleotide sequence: TGCGCCAGCAGCCCTCGGGCCCTATCCCCTGAGCAGTTCTTC. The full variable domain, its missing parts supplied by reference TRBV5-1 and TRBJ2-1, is KAGVTQTPRYLIKTRGQQVTLSCSPISGHRSVSWYQQTPGQGLQFLFEYFSETQRNKGNFPGRFSGRQFSNSRSEMNVSTLELGDSALYLCASSPRALSPEQFFGPGTRLTVL.